This T cell receptor (beta chain) is drawn from a study of cytomegalovirus exposure and HLA in healthy donors. J gave up 5 bases and V 3 bases, and 6 bases lay outside the gene matches. Germline V gene data show CDR1 as MNHEY and CDR2 as SMNVEV (reference sequence). CDR3 length: 14 residues. 13 Jbeta primers and 60 Vbeta primers were used for the PCR. TCRdb's copy holds only in-frame clones and misses some; the assay was immunoSEQ multiplex PCR. This sample has around 95,000 clones, with about 85% found just once. The receptor was derived from a female donor in good health and CMV-seropositive. Sequenced input: PBMCs. The rearrangement uses TRBV27 and TRBJ1-1, with 7 nucleotides matching TRBD1. This CDR3 is CASSLVTGSTEAFF. The CDR3, as DNA: TGTGCCAGCAGTTTGGTGACAGGGAGTACTGAAGCTTTCTTT.